This TCR beta chain derives from a study of tumor-infiltrating lymphocytes in primary liver carcinoma (dated by TCRdb to the late 2010s). Notes on the research overall: Surgical resection was performed in China between November 2015 and early 2016 on a few patients with histopathologically diagnosed primary liver carcinoma. Of the five patients (three men and two women, aged 30 to 69 years), four had hepatocellular carcinoma and one had combined HCC and intrahepatic cholangiocarcinoma. Samples yielded roughly 3.65 to 7.13 million productive TCRbeta reads; read depth did not differ significantly between tissue types. The tumors of the five patients were staged as T1-T3 N0M0, with maximum diameters ranging from roughly 4.2 to 10 cm. TCRbeta repertoire sequencing, expression microarrays and whole-exome sequencing were combined in the study across five regions of each liver tumor, with adjacent normal tissue and blood also included. A total of about 35 specimens from 5 patients went through TCRbeta repertoire sequencing, namely 25 tumor regions, 5 adjacent noncancerous liver tissues and 5 peripheral blood samples. Repertoires from technical replicates were highly reproducible, with mean shared-clone rates about 0.9 and correlation coefficients above 0.98.

A constant-region primer and ProtoScript II reverse transcriptase were used to reverse-transcribe TCRbeta-specific cDNA from roughly 0.5 ug total RNA. Construction of the TCRbeta libraries relied on three nested rounds of multiplex PCR, following a slightly modified ARM-PCR procedure. The first two PCR rounds used multiplex TRBV1-TRBV30 forward primers with a Cbeta reverse primer, each for 10 to 11 cycles. Sample barcodes and Illumina adapters were attached in a final 25-cycle PCR using Deep VentR polymerase. Before sequencing, amplicons of 200-500 bp were gel-purified using a QIAquick gel extraction kit. The TCRbeta amplicons were sequenced with 250-bp paired-end reads on an Illumina HiSeq 2500. For the original study's pipeline: Reads were quality-trimmed with Trimmomatic v0.33, and paired reads were merged with FLASH v1.2.11 to recover full CDR3 sequences. V, D and J germline segments were assigned to the rearranged TCRbeta sequences using MiGEC v1.2.1b. Clonotype statistics and Shannon-Wiener diversity indices were calculated with VDJtools v1.0.0. Except for diversity analysis, only each sample's 250 most abundant clonotypes were used in subsequent analyses to reduce sampling bias. TCRdb trimmed the raw reads at Q25, called clones with MiXCR and kept productive beta chains. Rows are combined by CDR3 protein, so each entry shows the most common genes and DNA. The V and J calls shown here were made by TCRdb, not taken from the authors' results. For this sample there are approximately 330,000 distinct CDR3 sequences; less than 65% appear just once. In total, the top ten clones hold roughly 6.5% of the sample.

TRIzol reagent was used to extract blood RNA from unsorted whole blood, while the DNeasy Blood & Tissue kit provided the germline DNA. Chronic HBV infection was present in the patients, and the patients were treatment-naive at sampling. Approximately 4 milliliters of peripheral blood were collected into K2EDTA tubes before surgery. Here is what the overall study found, with its caveats: With just four to six patients in the study, the authors point out that the findings should be validated in a larger study. Comparison of CD4+ and CD8+ T cell repertoires was precluded by the use of bulk unsorted samples. Pairs of tumor regions showed greater repertoire overlap (mean around 35%) than tumor-adjacent pairs (approximately 17%) or tumor-blood pairs (around 15%), which is consistent with antigen-driven expansion. The top 250 clones accounted for a significantly greater share of the repertoire in tumors than in blood (p = 0.039). Only the TCR beta chain was sequenced, so true repertoire diversity is likely underestimated because unpaired alpha chains were not captured.

Remarks on this clonotype: Its specific antigen is unknown. One end of the junction varies from germline; a read error may be responsible.

The CDR3 covers 16 residues, taking in both the cysteine and the phenylalanine. Just the 48-base CDR3 DNA is kept, in frame starting at base 1. Reading the germline V gene gives CDR1 SGHAT and CDR2 FQNNGV. This receptor was identified in a man aged 35-49 years with primary liver carcinoma and hepatitis B virus infection. Sequencing used peripheral blood. The V and J segments used are TRBV11-2 and TRBJ2-1, with an unclear D gene assignment. The CDR3 has the sequence CVSSISYSASYNEQFF. DNA sequence: TGTGTCAGCAGCATAAGCTATTCCGCTTCCTACAATGAGCAGTTCTTC.